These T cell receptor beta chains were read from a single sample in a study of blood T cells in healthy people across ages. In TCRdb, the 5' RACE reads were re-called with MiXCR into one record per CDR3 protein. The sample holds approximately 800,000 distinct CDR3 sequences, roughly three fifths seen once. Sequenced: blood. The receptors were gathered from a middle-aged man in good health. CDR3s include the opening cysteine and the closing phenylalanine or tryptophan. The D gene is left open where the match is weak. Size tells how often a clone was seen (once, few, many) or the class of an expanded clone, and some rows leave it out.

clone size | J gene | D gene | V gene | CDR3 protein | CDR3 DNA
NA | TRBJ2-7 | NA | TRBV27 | CARKRATNYEQYF | TGTGCCAGAAAGCGGGCGACCAACTACGAGCAGTACTTC
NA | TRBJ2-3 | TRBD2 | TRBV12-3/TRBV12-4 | CASTLGTRGITDTQYF | TGTGCCAGCACTCTCGGGACTAGGGGTATCACGGATACGCAGTATTTT
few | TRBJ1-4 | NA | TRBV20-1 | CSARDQRSHEKLFF | TGCAGTGCTAGAGATCAAAGGAGCCATGAAAAACTGTTTTTT
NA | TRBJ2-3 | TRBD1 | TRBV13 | CASSSETGGKTGTQYF | TGTGCCAGCAGCTCGGAGACAGGGGGAAAGACAGGTACGCAGTATTTT
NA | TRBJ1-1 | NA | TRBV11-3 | CASSSNTYEAFF | TGTGCCAGCAGCTCGAACACCTACGAAGCTTTCTTT
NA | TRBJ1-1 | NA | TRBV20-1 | CSARDGGRATEAFF | TGCAGTGCTAGAGATGGGGGGAGGGCCACTGAAGCTTTCTTT
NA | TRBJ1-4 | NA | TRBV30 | CAYTRGSNEKLFF | TGTGCCTACACTAGGGGGTCTAATGAAAAACTGTTTTTT
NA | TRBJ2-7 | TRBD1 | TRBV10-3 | CAISDWTGNYEQYF | TGTGCCATCAGTGATTGGACAGGGAATTACGAGCAGTACTTC
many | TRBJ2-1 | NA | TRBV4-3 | CASSARLVSSYNEQFF | TGCGCCAGCAGCGCCCGACTGGTGAGCTCCTACAATGAGCAGTTCTTC
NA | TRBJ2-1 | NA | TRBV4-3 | CASSQDRGKQFF | TGCGCCAGCAGCCAAGATCGCGGGAAGCAGTTCTTC
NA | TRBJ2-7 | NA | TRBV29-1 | CSVEGDGVVGYEQYF | TGCAGCGTTGAAGGTGATGGGGTAGTAGGCTACGAGCAGTACTTC
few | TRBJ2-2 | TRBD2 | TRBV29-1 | CSVEGPSGYTGELFF | TGCAGCGTTGAGGGACCTAGCGGCTACACCGGGGAGCTGTTTTTT
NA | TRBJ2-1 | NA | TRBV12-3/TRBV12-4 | CASITGTGPDNEQFF | TGTGCCAGCATCACCGGGACGGGGCCTGACAATGAGCAGTTCTTC
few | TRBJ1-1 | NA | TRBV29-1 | CSVLIYEGNTEAFF | TGCAGCGTCTTAATCTACGAGGGGAACACTGAAGCTTTCTTT
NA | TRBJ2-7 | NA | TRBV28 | CASSLASAAEQYF | TGTGCCAGCAGTTTAGCCAGTGCGGCCGAGCAGTACTTC
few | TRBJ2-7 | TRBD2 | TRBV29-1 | CSALAGGNEQYF | TGCAGCGCCCTAGCGGGAGGGAACGAGCAGTACTTC
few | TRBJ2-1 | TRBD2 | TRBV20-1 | CSARGEGYNEQFF | TGCAGTGCTAGAGGGGAGGGGTACAATGAGCAGTTCTTC
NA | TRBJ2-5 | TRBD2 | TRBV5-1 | CASSSERTSGGETQYF | TGCGCCAGCAGCTCCGAGAGGACTAGCGGGGGGGAGACCCAGTACTTC
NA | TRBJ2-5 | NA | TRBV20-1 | CSVSSQETQYF | TGCAGTGTCTCGAGCCAAGAGACCCAGTACTTC
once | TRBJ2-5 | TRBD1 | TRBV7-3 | CASSGTGGRETQYF | TGTGCCAGCAGTGGGACAGGGGGTCGGGAGACCCAGTACTTC
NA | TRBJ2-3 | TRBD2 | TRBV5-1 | CASSLVPGLVGSTDTQYF | TGCGCCAGCAGCTTGGTACCCGGACTAGTCGGGAGCACAGATACGCAGTATTTT
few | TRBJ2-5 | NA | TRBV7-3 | CASSLTGGRGLQETQYF | TGTGCCAGCAGCTTAACGGGAGGTAGAGGGCTACAAGAGACCCAGTACTTC
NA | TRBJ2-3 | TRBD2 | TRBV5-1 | CASSLTSGGTSTDTQYF | TGCGCCAGCAGCCTGACTAGCGGGGGAACTAGCACAGATACGCAGTATTTT
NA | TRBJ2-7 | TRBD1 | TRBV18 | CASTPGTGQFEGSSYEQYF | TGTGCCAGCACACCAGGGACAGGGCAGTTCGAGGGAAGCTCCTACGAGCAGTACTTC
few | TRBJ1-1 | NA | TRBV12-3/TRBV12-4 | CASSLDGPSAEAFF | TGTGCCAGCAGTTTAGACGGCCCGAGTGCTGAAGCTTTCTTT
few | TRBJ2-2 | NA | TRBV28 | CASLEGSNTGELFF | TGTGCCAGCTTAGAGGGCTCGAACACCGGGGAGCTGTTTTTT
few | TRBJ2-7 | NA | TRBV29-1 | CSVRSGPYEQYF | TGCAGCGTCCGGAGCGGGCCCTACGAGCAGTACTTC
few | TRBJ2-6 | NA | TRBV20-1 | CSAREGNSGANVLTF | TGCAGTGCTAGAGAGGGTAACTCTGGGGCCAACGTCCTGACTTTC
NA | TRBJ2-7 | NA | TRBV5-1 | CASSLVFGQNYEQYF | TGCGCCAGCAGCTTGGTTTTCGGGCAGAACTACGAGCAGTACTTC
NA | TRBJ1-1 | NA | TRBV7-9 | CASSLSRADTEAFF | TGTGCCAGCAGCTTAAGCAGAGCCGACACTGAAGCTTTCTTT
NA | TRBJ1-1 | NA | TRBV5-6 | CASSFLTAGPEAFF | TGTGCCAGCAGCTTCCTCACGGCAGGTCCTGAAGCTTTCTTT
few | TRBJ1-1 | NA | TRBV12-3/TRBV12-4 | CASTLDRPFSMNTEAFF | TGTGCCAGCACCCTGGACAGACCTTTTTCGATGAACACTGAAGCTTTCTTT
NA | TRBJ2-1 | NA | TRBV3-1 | CASSQDVHEQFF | TGTGCCAGCAGCCAAGACGTCCATGAGCAGTTCTTC
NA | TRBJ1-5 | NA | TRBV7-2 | CASSPSGGQPQHF | TGTGCCAGCAGCCCTAGCGGGGGTCAGCCCCAGCATTTT
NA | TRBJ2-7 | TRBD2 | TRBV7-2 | CASSRGTTGLAGGDEQYF | TGTGCCAGCAGCCGCGGGACTACAGGACTAGCGGGCGGCGACGAGCAGTACTTC
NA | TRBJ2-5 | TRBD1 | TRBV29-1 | CSVEAGTGGQEAQYF | TGCAGCGTTGAAGCCGGGACAGGGGGCCAAGAGGCCCAGTACTTC
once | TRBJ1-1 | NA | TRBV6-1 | CASSLIGHTEAFF | TGTGCCAGCAGTTTAATAGGACACACCGAAGCTTTCTTT
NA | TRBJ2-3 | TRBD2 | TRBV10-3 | CAISELTSGGFVDTQYF | TGTGCCATCAGTGAGCTTACTAGCGGGGGATTTGTAGATACGCAGTATTTT
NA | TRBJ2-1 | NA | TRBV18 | CASSLDDLIEQFF | TGTGCCAGCTCCCTCGATGATTTAATTGAGCAGTTCTTC
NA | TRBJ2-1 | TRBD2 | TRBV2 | CASSEGRGLAGYNEQFF | TGTGCCAGCAGTGAAGGCCGAGGGCTAGCGGGGTACAATGAGCAGTTCTTC
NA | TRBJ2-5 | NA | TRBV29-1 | CSFGVNQETQYF | TGCAGCTTCGGGGTCAACCAAGAGACCCAGTACTTC
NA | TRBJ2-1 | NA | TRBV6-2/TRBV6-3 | CASSYEAPEQFF | TGTGCCAGCAGTTACGAGGCTCCTGAGCAGTTCTTC
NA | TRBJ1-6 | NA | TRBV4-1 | CASSQEDAGLGSPLHF | TGCGCCAGCAGCCAAGAGGACGCCGGTTTAGGGTCACCCCTCCACTTT
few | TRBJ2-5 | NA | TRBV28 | CASSPPEETQYF | TGTGCCAGCAGTCCCCCCGAGGAGACCCAGTACTTC
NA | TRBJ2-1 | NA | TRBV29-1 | CSGERLASHLSSYNEQFF | TGCAGCGGCGAGCGGCTAGCGAGTCACCTAAGCTCCTACAATGAGCAGTTCTTC
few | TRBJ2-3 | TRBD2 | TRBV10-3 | CASGTSGRAPDTQYF | TGTGCCTCCGGGACTAGCGGGAGGGCCCCAGATACGCAGTATTTT
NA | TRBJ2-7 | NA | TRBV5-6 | CATRDRSSYEQYF | TGTGCCACCCGAGACAGGAGCTCCTACGAGCAGTACTTC
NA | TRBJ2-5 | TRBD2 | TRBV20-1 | CSASSRGGQETQYF | TGCAGTGCTAGCTCGCGGGGGGGCCAGGAGACCCAGTACTTC
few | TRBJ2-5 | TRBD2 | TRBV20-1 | CSARPLAGAETQYF | TGCAGTGCTAGACCCCTAGCGGGGGCCGAGACCCAGTACTTC
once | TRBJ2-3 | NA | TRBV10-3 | CAIRTEGDTQYF | TGCGCCATCAGGACGGAGGGAGATACGCAGTATTTT
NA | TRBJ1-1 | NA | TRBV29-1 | CSVAGRGSSFF | TGCAGCGTTGCGGGTAGGGGAAGCAGTTTCTTT
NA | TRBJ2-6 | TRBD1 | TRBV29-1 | CSVSPPGQGVGANVLTF | TGCAGCGTGAGCCCCCCTGGACAGGGGGTAGGGGCCAACGTCCTGACTTTC
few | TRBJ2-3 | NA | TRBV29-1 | CSGGLREADTQYF | TGCAGCGGGGGTCTCAGGGAGGCAGATACGCAGTATTTT
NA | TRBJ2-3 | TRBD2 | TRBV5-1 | CASSRGTSGIADTQYF | TGCGCCAGCAGCAGAGGGACTAGCGGGATAGCAGATACGCAGTATTTT
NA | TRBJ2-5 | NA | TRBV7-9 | CASKRDMGDQETQYF | TGTGCCAGCAAGCGAGACATGGGCGATCAAGAGACCCAGTACTTC
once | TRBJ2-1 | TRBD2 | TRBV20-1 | CSARGQRGPFGEQFF | TGCAGTGCTAGAGGACAGCGGGGCCCCTTCGGCGAGCAGTTCTTC
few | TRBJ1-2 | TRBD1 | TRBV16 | CASSLQDRGHGYTF | TGTGCCAGCAGCCTCCAGGACAGGGGGCATGGCTACACCTTC
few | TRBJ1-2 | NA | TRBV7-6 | CASSLELGYGYTF | TGTGCCAGCAGCTTAGAGCTGGGCTATGGCTACACCTTC